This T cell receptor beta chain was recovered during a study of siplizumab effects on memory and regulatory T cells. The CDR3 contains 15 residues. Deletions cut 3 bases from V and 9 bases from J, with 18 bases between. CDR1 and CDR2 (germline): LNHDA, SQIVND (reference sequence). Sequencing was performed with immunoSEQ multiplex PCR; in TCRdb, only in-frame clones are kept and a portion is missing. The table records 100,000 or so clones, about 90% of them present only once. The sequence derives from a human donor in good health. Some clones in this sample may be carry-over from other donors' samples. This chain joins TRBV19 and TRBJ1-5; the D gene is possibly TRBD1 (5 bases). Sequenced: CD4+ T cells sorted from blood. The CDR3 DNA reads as TGTGCCAGTAGTATCAGGGTTGGCCGCTATGGGCCCCAGCATTTT. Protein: CASSIRVGRYGPQHF. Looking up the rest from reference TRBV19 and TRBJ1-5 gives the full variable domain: DGGITQSPKYLFRKEGQNVTLSCEQNLNHDAMYWYRQDPGQGLRLIYYSQIVNDFQKGDIAEGYSVSREKKESFPLTVTSAQKNPTAFYLCASSIRVGRYGPQHFGDGTRLSIL.